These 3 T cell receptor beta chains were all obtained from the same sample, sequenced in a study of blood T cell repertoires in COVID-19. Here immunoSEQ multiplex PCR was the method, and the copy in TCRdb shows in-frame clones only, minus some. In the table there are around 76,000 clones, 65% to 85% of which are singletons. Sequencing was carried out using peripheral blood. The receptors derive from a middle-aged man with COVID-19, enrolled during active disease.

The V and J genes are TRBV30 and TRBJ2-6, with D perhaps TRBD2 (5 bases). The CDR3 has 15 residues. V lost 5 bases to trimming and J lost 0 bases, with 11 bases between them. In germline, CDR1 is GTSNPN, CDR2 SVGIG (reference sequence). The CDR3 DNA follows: TGTGCCTGGCGCCCGGGAAACTCTGGGGCCAACGTCCTGACTTTC. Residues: CAWRPGNSGANVLTF.

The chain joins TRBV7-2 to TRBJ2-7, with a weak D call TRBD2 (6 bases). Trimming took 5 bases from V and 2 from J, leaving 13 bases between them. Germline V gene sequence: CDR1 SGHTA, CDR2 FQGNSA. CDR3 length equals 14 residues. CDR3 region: CASSIDGGPYEQYF. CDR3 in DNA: TGTGCCAGCAGCATCGATGGAGGGCCCTACGAGCAGTACTTC.

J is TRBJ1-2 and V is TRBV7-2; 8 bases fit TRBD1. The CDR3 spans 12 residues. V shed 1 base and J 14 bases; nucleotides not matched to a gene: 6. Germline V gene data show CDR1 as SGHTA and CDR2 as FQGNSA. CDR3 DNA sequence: TGTGCCAGCAGCTTAGTAGGCAGGGGGCATACCTTC. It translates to CASSLVGRGHTF.